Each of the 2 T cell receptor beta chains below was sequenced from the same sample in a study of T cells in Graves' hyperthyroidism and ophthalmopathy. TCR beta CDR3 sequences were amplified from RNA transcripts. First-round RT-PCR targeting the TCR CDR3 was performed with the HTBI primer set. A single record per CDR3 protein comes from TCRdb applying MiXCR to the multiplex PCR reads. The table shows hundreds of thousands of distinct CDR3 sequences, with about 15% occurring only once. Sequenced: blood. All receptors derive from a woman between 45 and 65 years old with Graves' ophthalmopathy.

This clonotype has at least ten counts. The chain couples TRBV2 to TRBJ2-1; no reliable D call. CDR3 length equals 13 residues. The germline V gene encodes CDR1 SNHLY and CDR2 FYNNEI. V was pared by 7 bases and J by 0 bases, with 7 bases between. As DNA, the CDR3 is TGTGCCAGCACGGAGTACTCCTACAATGAGCAGTTCTTC. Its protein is CASTEYSYNEQFF.

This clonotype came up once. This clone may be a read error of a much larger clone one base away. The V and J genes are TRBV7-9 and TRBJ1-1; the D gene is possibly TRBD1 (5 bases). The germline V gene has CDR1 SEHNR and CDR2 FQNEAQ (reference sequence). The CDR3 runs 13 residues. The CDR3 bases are TGTGTCAGCAGCTTCGGTCCTTCCCGGGGGGCTTTCTTT. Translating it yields CVSSFGPSRGAFF.